These 31 T cell receptor beta chains were sequenced from one sample in a study of long-term antiretroviral therapy in people with HIV. Running of the v3.0 immunoSEQ assay took place at survey level. TCRdb's table, derived via immunoSEQ multiplex PCR, lists solely in-frame clones and lacks some. The repertoire holds some 30,000 clones, with 85% as singletons. Sequencing was performed on unsorted PBMCs, taken 3.3 years after starting antiretroviral therapy. The receptors were gathered from a man between 18 and 35 years old with HIV.

The rearrangement uses TRBV4-3 and TRBJ2-3; D gene uncertain. CDR1 is LGHNA and CDR2 is YSLEER in the germline V gene. Trimming pared 0 bases from V and 3 bases from J, leaving 10 bases between. CDR3 size: 15 residues. CDR3 loop: CASSQDALRTDTQYF. The CDR3 DNA follows: TGCGCCAGCAGCCAAGATGCCCTAAGGACAGATACGCAGTATTTT.

The chain links TRBV7-9 to TRBJ2-3, with a possible D match to TRBD1 (6 bases). This CDR3 has 14 amino acids. V lost 4 bases, J lost 5 bases, and 13 bases lay in between. CDR1 and CDR2 (germline): SEHNR, FQNEAQ (reference sequence). CDR3 in DNA: TGTGCCAGCAGCTCAGCCTACAGGGAAGATACGCAGTATTTT. This codes for CASSSAYREDTQYF.

This clone occurred a few times. The chain employs TRBV13 and TRBJ2-7; D uncertain. Deletions cut 1 base from V and 6 bases from J, with 4 bases between. The germline gives CDR1 PRHDT, CDR2 FYEKMQ (reference sequence). This CDR3 region has 11 residues. This CDR3 is CASSLAFEQYF. As DNA, the CDR3 is TGTGCCAGCAGCTTAGCATTCGAGCAGTACTTC. Full variable domain (outside the CDR3, taken from reference TRBV13 and TRBJ2-7): AAGVIQSPRHLIKEKRETATLKCYPIPRHDTVYWYQQGPGQDPQFLISFYEKMQSDKGSIPDRFSAQQFSDYHSELNMSSLELGDSALYFCASSLAFEQYFGPGTRLTVT.

This clone was counted a few times. The rearrangement links TRBV10-1 to TRBJ2-7; possibly TRBD2 for D (5 bases). V shed 10 bases and J shed 1 base, with 8 bases lying between them. This CDR3 is 11 amino acids long. CDR1 is WNHNN, CDR2 SYGVQD, per germline (reference sequence). The CDR3 sequence is CATGNSYEQYF. The CDR3 nucleotides are TGCGCCACCGGGAATTCCTACGAGCAGTACTTC.

In its sample, this clone was seen once. The V call is TRBV5-1, the J call TRBJ1-2, with D uncertain. Germline V gives CDR1 SGHRS, CDR2 YFSETQ. V lost 7 bases to trimming and J lost 0 bases, with 16 bases between them. The CDR3 contains 15 residues. Written as DNA, the CDR3 is TGCGCCAGCCGCCGCGCGTCCCCAGCTAACTATGGCTACACCTTC. As protein: CASRRASPANYGYTF.

The rearrangement joins TRBV9 to TRBJ1-1, with 12 bases matching TRBD1. The CDR3 has 17 residues. Germline values: CDR1 SGDLS, CDR2 YYNGEE. Trimming removed 3 bases from V and 0 bases from J; junction bases left unmatched: 6. CDR3 sequence: CASSAGTGGGMNTEAFF. The CDR3 DNA is TGTGCCAGCAGCGCCGGGACAGGGGGCGGAATGAACACTGAAGCTTTCTTT.

CDR3 DNA sequence: TGTGCCAGCAGTGAAGAGACAGGGGGCGGCGCGACCCAGTACTTC. This translates into CASSEETGGGATQYF. The chain employs TRBV6-1 and TRBJ2-5, with 10 bases aligning to TRBD1. This CDR3 comprises 15 residues. Germline-derived CDR1 and CDR2 are MNHNS and SASEGT. The V and J ends lost 1 base and 7 bases, in that order; junction bases with no gene match: 6.

V is TRBV2 and J is TRBJ2-7; D may be TRBD1 (5 bases). There are 14 residues in the CDR3. Germline CDR1 and CDR2: SNHLY and FYNNEI. Trimming removed 2 bases at V and 4 bases at J, with 12 bases between. The CDR3 sequence is CASSEPGSAYEQYF. CDR3 in DNA: TGTGCCAGCAGTGAACCAGGGTCCGCTTACGAGCAGTACTTC.

This chain links TRBV5-1 with TRBJ2-2, with 9 bases aligning to TRBD2. J gave up 0 bases and V 3 bases, and 3 bases lay outside the gene matches. CDR1 is SGHRS and CDR2 is YFSETQ in the germline V gene. CDR3 length: 16 residues. The CDR3 sequence: CASSWTSVANTGELFF. CDR3 DNA sequence: TGCGCCAGCAGCTGGACTAGCGTGGCGAACACCGGGGAGCTGTTTTTT.

The chain employs TRBV4-1 and TRBJ2-2; D may be TRBD1 (6 bases). Germline V gene data show CDR1 as MGHRA and CDR2 as YSYEKL. V gave up 0 bases and J gave up 1 base, with 12 bases separating them. This CDR3 contains 17 residues. Here the CDR3 reads CASSQDRAGVNTGELFF. The CDR3 DNA reads TGCGCCAGCAGCCAAGATCGGGCAGGGGTGAACACCGGGGAGCTGTTTTTT.

The rearrangement links TRBV28 to TRBJ1-1; 7 positions agree with TRBD1. The ends lost 3 bases at V and 7 bases at J; junction bases unmatched: 8. The CDR3 runs 14 residues. Per the germline V gene, CDR1 is MDHEN and CDR2 is SYDVKM. The CDR3 region has the DNA TGTGCCAGCAGTTTCCCCCGACAGGGCAATGAAGCTTTCTTT. It is translated as CASSFPRQGNEAFF.

This clone was observed a single time. The CDR3 bases are TGTGCCAGTAGTAATGCCGGGACACAGAACACCGGGGAGCTGTTTTTT. Protein: CASSNAGTQNTGELFF. The chain combines TRBV19 with TRBJ2-2; the D gene is possibly TRBD1 (6 bases). CDR3 length equals 16 residues. Trimming removed 4 bases at V and 1 base at J, with 13 bases between. Germline V gene data show CDR1 as LNHDA and CDR2 as SQIVND (reference sequence).

The rearrangement uses TRBV6-5 and TRBJ2-2; 8 positions agree with TRBD2. With V trimmed by 5 bases and J by 6 bases, 5 bases remained unmatched. This CDR3 is 14 amino acids long. Looked up from germline, CDR1 is MNHEY and CDR2 is SVGAGI. CDR3 loop: CASSHGGVPGELFF. The CDR3 nucleotides are TGTGCCAGCAGTCACGGGGGGGTTCCCGGGGAGCTGTTTTTT.

J is TRBJ2-3 and V is TRBV18, with a weak D call TRBD1 (5 bases). The CDR3 has 16 amino acids. Trimming cost V 6 bases and J 1 base, with 17 bases left between them. From germline, CDR1 is KGHSH and CDR2 LQKENI. CDR3 in amino acids: CASSPGFDSGTDTQYF. The CDR3 DNA reads as TGTGCCAGCTCGCCCGGCTTTGACAGCGGCACAGATACGCAGTATTTT.

CDR3 nucleotides: TGTGCCAGCAGCTTCACCGGGACAGGGAGCACCGAGCAGTACTTC. Translated, it gives CASSFTGTGSTEQYF. This sequence joins TRBV7-2 and TRBJ2-7, with 9 bases lining up with TRBD1. The germline CDR1 and CDR2 sequences are SGHTA and FQGNSA. The length of the CDR3 is 15 residues. V was clipped by 3 bases and J by 6 bases; unmatched bases: 9.

This clone is medium-sized in the sample. The rearrangement joins TRBV5-1 to TRBJ1-2, with TRBD1 matching over 9 bases. V dropped 4 bases and J dropped 1; count of bases not matched to a gene: 8. The CDR3 covers 16 residues. From germline, CDR1 is SGHRS and CDR2 YFSETQ. CDR3 region: CASSTSGTGNNYGYTF. The CDR3 coding sequence is TGCGCCAGCAGCACGTCCGGGACAGGGAATAACTATGGCTACACCTTC.

V is TRBV15 and J is TRBJ2-7; possible D gene TRBD2, 6 bases. Germline CDR1 reads LNHNV; CDR2 reads YYDKDF (reference sequence). The CDR3 covers 16 residues. Trimming pared 0 bases from V and 0 bases from J, leaving 12 bases between. DNA of the CDR3: TGTGCCACCAGCAGAGAGGGGGGATTACCCTCCTACGAGCAGTACTTC. This encodes CATSREGGLPSYEQYF.

The sample holds a few counts of this clone. V and J are TRBV27 and TRBJ2-7; TRBD1 is a possible D gene (5 bases). Germline V gene sequence: CDR1 MNHEY, CDR2 SMNVEV (reference sequence). CDR3 size: 14 residues. V lost 6 bases, J lost 0 bases, and 12 bases lay in between. In DNA, the CDR3 is TGTGCCAGCAGGACAGCCCCGGGCTCCTACGAGCAGTACTTC. Residues: CASRTAPGSYEQYF.

The chain couples TRBV28 to TRBJ1-5; no firm D call. Germline V gene lookup returns CDR1 MDHEN and CDR2 SYDVKM. This CDR3 comprises 12 residues. With 8 bases removed from V and 0 bases from J, the gap between germline ends came to 5 bases. This CDR3 reads CASGLSNQPQHF. The CDR3 DNA reads as TGTGCCAGCGGCCTTAGCAATCAGCCCCAGCATTTT.

This rearrangement joins TRBV6-4 to TRBJ1-5, with a possible D match to TRBD1 (5 bases). CDR3 length equals 17 residues. The germline V and J ends were trimmed by 0 bases and 2 bases, with 14 bases remaining between them. Germline V gene data show CDR1 as MRHNA and CDR2 as SNTAGT. The CDR3 sequence: CASSDSSRVGGNQPQHF. CDR3 sequence (DNA): TGTGCCAGCAGTGACTCATCCAGGGTAGGTGGCAATCAGCCCCAGCATTTT.

As to this clone: The same CDR3 arises from other DNA sequences in this sample as well. The rearrangement joins TRBV13 to TRBJ2-1; D is uncertain. CDR1 PRHDT and CDR2 FYEKMQ come from the germline V gene (reference sequence). The CDR3 consists of 11 residues. The V end was cut by 1 base, the J end by 8 bases, with 3 bases between. CDR3 sequence reads: CASSLVDEQFF. CDR3 bases: TGTGCCAGCAGCTTAGTAGATGAGCAGTTCTTC.

The chain employs TRBV5-1 and TRBJ1-1, with D possibly matching TRBD1 (5 bases). The CDR3 is 13 amino acids. V lost 0 bases, J lost 7 bases, and 10 bases lay in between. Germline assignment: CDR1 SGHRS and CDR2 YFSETQ. The CDR3 DNA is TGCGCCAGCAGCTTGGACTTGACAGTTGAAGCTTTCTTT. This encodes CASSLDLTVEAFF.

CDR3 protein: CASSLRRGYSNQPQHF. The CDR3 coding sequence is TGTGCCAGCAGTTTGAGGAGGGGGTATAGCAATCAGCCCCAGCATTTT. The V gene is TRBV27, the J gene TRBJ1-5; possible D gene TRBD1, 6 bases. V lost 3 bases, J lost 0 bases, and 12 bases lay in between. CDR3 length equals 16 residues. In germline, CDR1 is MNHEY, CDR2 SMNVEV (reference sequence).

The chain employs TRBV6-5 and TRBJ1-3; no clear D gene. V lost 6 bases, J lost 4 bases, and 13 bases lay in between. The CDR3 is made up of 14 amino acids. Germline V gene lookup returns CDR1 MNHEY and CDR2 SVGAGI. DNA for the CDR3: TGTGCCAGCAGCCGCGCTAGAGGGGGAAACACCATATATTTT. Translated, it gives CASSRARGGNTIYF.

The V and J genes are TRBV29-1 and TRBJ2-2; the match to TRBD1 covers 11 bases. The J segment lost 2 bases and the V segment lost 0 bases, leaving 5 bases of the junction unmatched. The CDR3 runs 17 residues. Germline V gene data show CDR1 as SQVTM and CDR2 as ANQGSEA. The CDR3 reads CSVEDKDRGPNTGELFF. The DNA for the CDR3 is TGCAGCGTTGAAGATAAGGACAGGGGGCCCAACACCGGGGAGCTGTTTTTT.

The chain employs TRBV5-1 and TRBJ2-3, with TRBD2 matching over 8 bases. From germline, CDR1 is SGHRS and CDR2 YFSETQ. CDR3 length: 15 residues. V lost 2 bases and J lost 4; bases outside the gene matches: 6. The CDR3 here is CASSFMGTSPDTQYF. In DNA, the CDR3 is TGCGCCAGCAGCTTTATGGGGACTAGTCCAGATACGCAGTATTTT.

The chain carries TRBV5-1 and TRBJ2-3; D is possibly TRBD2 (7 bases). V was clipped by 0 bases and J by 2 bases, with 16 bases between them. The CDR3 spans 17 residues. Germline CDR1 SGHRS, CDR2 YFSETQ. The DNA for the CDR3 is TGCGCCAGCAGCTTGGTCAGACAGCGGGACACCACAGATACGCAGTATTTT. This gives the protein CASSLVRQRDTTDTQYF.

V is TRBV19 and J is TRBJ1-1; TRBD1 aligns across 8 bases. The V gene's germline CDR1 is LNHDA and CDR2 SQIVND (reference sequence). The CDR3 length is 14 residues. J gave up 7 bases and V 5 bases, and 9 bases lay outside the gene matches. In DNA form, the CDR3 reads TGTGCCAGTAGTGCCCCCGGGACAGGCCATGAAGCTTTCTTT. It encodes CASSAPGTGHEAFF.

The chain is built from TRBV11-3 and TRBJ1-2; D uncertain. Germline CDR1 is SGHNT and CDR2 is YENEEA. CDR3 length: 12 amino acids. Trimming cost V 10 bases and J 3 bases, with 12 bases left between them. CDR3 nucleotide sequence: TGTGCCATAATATGTGTACACTATGGCTACACCTTC. Protein: CAIICVHYGYTF.

The chain carries TRBV5-4 and TRBJ2-7, with a tentative D call TRBD1 (6 bases). The CDR3 runs 15 residues. Germline V gene data show CDR1 as SGHNT and CDR2 as YYREEE (reference sequence). Trimming left V 3 bases short and J 1 base short, with 14 bases between. The CDR3 DNA sequence: TGTGCCAGCAGCTCACAAACCCAGGGGTCCTACGAGCAGTACTTC. Its protein product is CASSSQTQGSYEQYF.

This sequence joins TRBV19 and TRBJ1-1; the match to TRBD1 covers 9 bases. V dropped 9 bases and J dropped 0; count of bases not matched to a gene: 5. The CDR3 contains 14 residues. Germline V CDR1 and CDR2: LNHDA, SQIVND (reference sequence). DNA for the CDR3: TGTGCCAGCAGGGGGACAGGGATGAACACTGAAGCTTTCTTT. It codes for CASRGTGMNTEAFF.